This entry lists 18 T cell receptor beta chains sequenced from one sample in a study of blood T cell repertoires in COVID-19. Data came from immunoSEQ multiplex PCR; TCRdb stores just in-frame clones and leaves some out. The repertoire holds more than 150,000 clones, roughly 76% seen once, with more than 10% in the top ten. The specimen was peripheral blood. Receptors originate from a woman of 80 years or more with COVID-19, enrolled during active disease.

The chain uses TRBV4-2 and TRBJ2-5; D is perhaps TRBD2 (7 bases). This CDR3 region has 15 residues. CDR1 is LGHNA, CDR2 YNFKEQ, per germline. V was cut by 4 bases and J by 5 bases, with 17 bases left in between. The CDR3 DNA reads TGTGCCAGCAGCCCCCCGGTGGGGGGGCAGGAGACCCAGTACTTC. Its translation: CASSPPVGGQETQYF.

The chain employs TRBV7-2 and TRBJ2-7; TRBD1 aligns across 8 bases. Germline V gene sequence: CDR1 SGHTA, CDR2 FQGNSA. The CDR3 has 13 amino acids. V shed 5 bases, J shed 5 bases, and the junction held 5 bases outside the gene matches. In nucleotides, the CDR3 is TGTGCCAGCAGCCCCGGACAGGGAGACGAGCAGTACTTC. Protein product: CASSPGQGDEQYF.

This chain joins TRBV21-1 and TRBJ2-7; the table's D call, TRBD2, was not checked against the DNA. TRBV21-1 is a known pseudogene. This CDR3 comprises 15 residues. CDR3 nucleotide sequence: TGTGCCAGCAGCAAAGTTACGCGGGAGGGTTACGAGCAGTACTTC. Residues: CASSKVTREGYEQYF.

The chain recombines TRBV4-3 with TRBJ1-6; 8 positions agree with TRBD1. The CDR3 has 15 amino acids. The germline CDR1 and CDR2 sequences are LGHNA and YSLEER. V was clipped by 4 bases and J by 10 bases; unmatched bases: 9. CDR3 region: CASSPRTGSGSPLHF. The CDR3, as DNA: TGCGCCAGCAGCCCTCGGACAGGGAGCGGATCACCCCTCCACTTT.

As concerns this clone: The junction and the germline gene differ at one end; a read error may be behind it. The chain couples TRBV28 to TRBJ1-6, with unresolved D. The CDR3 has 16 residues. Germline lookup yields CDR1 MDHEN and CDR2 SYDVKM. The DNA of the CDR3 is TGTGTCAGCAGTTTAGTCAGCCCCGGAGGAAATTCACCCCTCCACTTT. Protein sequence: CVSSLVSPGGNSPLHF.

The chain couples TRBV19 to TRBJ2-2; TRBD2 matches at 10 bases. Germline-derived CDR1 and CDR2 are LNHDA and SQIVND (reference sequence). This CDR3 region has 16 residues. V was pared by 9 bases and J by 5 bases, with 12 bases of the junction left unmatched. The chain's CDR3 is CASTPLAGVLTGELFF. The CDR3 DNA follows: TGTGCCAGCACTCCTCTAGCGGGAGTGCTTACCGGGGAGCTGTTTTTT.

This chain links TRBV21-1 with TRBJ2-1; TRBD2, the table's D call, lacks a check against the DNA. TRBV21-1 is a known pseudogene. The CDR3 loop spans 16 amino acids. DNA for the CDR3: TGTGCCAGCAGCGCATCTAGCGGAAGCTCCTACAATGAGCAGTTCTTC. Translation gives CASSASSGSSYNEQFF.

This clone showed up just a few times. The V call is TRBV5-1, the J call TRBJ1-1; possible D gene TRBD1, 6 bases. This CDR3 spans 15 amino acids. V shed 0 bases and J shed 6 bases, with 15 bases lying between them. Germline V gene data show CDR1 as SGHRS and CDR2 as YFSETQ. CDR3 amino acids: CASSLVTGSLAEAFF. CDR3 coding DNA: TGCGCCAGCAGCTTGGTAACAGGGAGTCTCGCTGAAGCTTTCTTT.

V and J are TRBV29-1 and TRBJ1-1; TRBD1 might be the D (5 bases). V was shortened by 3 bases and J by 0 bases, with 8 bases between the two germline ends. The V gene's germline CDR1 is SQVTM and CDR2 ANQGSEA. The length of the CDR3 is 13 residues. This CDR3 is CSVEGGVNTEAFF. CDR3 sequence (DNA): TGCAGCGTTGAGGGGGGGGTGAACACTGAAGCTTTCTTT.

This clone was found once. The V call is TRBV4-2, the J call TRBJ1-2; weak D call: TRBD1 (6 bases). The length of the CDR3 is 16 residues. Looked up from germline, CDR1 is LGHNA and CDR2 is YNFKEQ. V was shortened by 1 base and J by 6 bases, with 18 bases between the two germline ends. DNA of the CDR3: TGTGCCAGCAGCCAAGGTAACAGGGCGAGAGTGGATGGCTACACCTTC. It translates to CASSQGNRARVDGYTF.

The V and J genes are TRBV6-1 and TRBJ1-1, with TRBD1 matching over 8 bases. Germline loops: CDR1 MNHNS, CDR2 SASEGT. The CDR3 contains 16 residues. Trimming cost V 3 bases and J 1 base; bases outside gene matches: 7. The CDR3 spells CASSDRGLPSNTEAFF. The CDR3 nucleotides are TGTGCCAGCAGTGACAGGGGGCTACCGTCGAACACTGAAGCTTTCTTT.

The J gene is TRBJ1-6, the V gene TRBV7-2; 7 bases match TRBD1. The J segment lost 9 bases and the V segment lost 1 base, leaving 3 bases of the junction unmatched. Germline V lookup: CDR1 SGHTA, CDR2 FQGNSA. The CDR3 has 14 amino acids. The CDR3 DNA reads as TGTGCCAGCAGCTTAGGGACAGGTGGTTCACCCCTCCACTTT. It is translated as CASSLGTGGSPLHF.

The V gene is TRBV5-1, the J gene TRBJ2-1; 10 bases fit TRBD2. After removal of 3 bases from V and 0 bases from J, the junction contained 9 bases not matched to a gene. CDR1 and CDR2 (germline): SGHRS, YFSETQ. The CDR3 spans 18 residues. The CDR3 here is CASSYRVGTSASYNEQFF. The CDR3 DNA reads TGCGCCAGCAGCTATCGCGTCGGGACTAGCGCCTCCTACAATGAGCAGTTCTTC.

J is TRBJ1-1 and V is TRBV5-8; D is perhaps TRBD1 (5 bases). The germline CDR1 and CDR2 sequences are SGHTS and YDEGEE. Trimming removed 4 bases from V and 4 bases from J, with 14 bases in between. This CDR3 has 14 amino acids. In DNA form, the CDR3 reads TGTGCCAGCAGCCGAAGACAGACCCTCACTGAAGCTTTCTTT. This sequence encodes CASSRRQTLTEAFF.

The rearrangement uses TRBV5-5 and TRBJ2-7, with 9 bases aligning to TRBD1. Germline CDR1 SGHKS, CDR2 YYEKEE (reference sequence). The CDR3 spans 16 residues. The V and J ends lost 4 bases and 0 bases, in that order; junction bases with no gene match: 8. CDR3 nucleotide sequence: TGTGCCAGCAGCATATTGGGACAGGGCAGCTCCTACGAGCAGTACTTC. Translating gives CASSILGQGSSYEQYF. The variable domain in full, completed from reference TRBV5-5 and TRBJ2-7, reads DAGVTQSPTHLIKTRGQQVTLRCSPISGHKSVSWYQQVLGQGPQFIFQYYEKEERGRGNFPDRFSARQFPNYSSELNVNALLLGDSALYLCASSILGQGSSYEQYFGPGTRLTVT.

The table lists this clone with a few counts. The J gene is TRBJ1-2, the V gene TRBV19; D might be TRBD1 (6 bases). From germline, CDR1 is LNHDA and CDR2 SQIVND (reference sequence). Trimming stripped 6 bases from V and 4 bases from J, with 15 bases between. This CDR3 spans 14 amino acids. This CDR3 reads CASRLTGGSYGYTF. The CDR3 DNA reads TGTGCCAGTAGACTGACAGGCGGGAGCTATGGCTACACCTTC.

This sequence joins TRBV7-9 and TRBJ1-1, with D uncertain. V dropped 5 bases and J dropped 2 bases, with 6 bases sitting between them. The CDR3 has 12 amino acids. The germline V gene has CDR1 SEHNR and CDR2 FQNEAQ (reference sequence). CDR3: CASSPTNTEAFF. The CDR3 nucleotides read TGTGCCAGCAGCCCTACTAACACTGAAGCTTTCTTT.

The chain has TRBV29-1 and TRBJ1-1; a possible D gene is TRBD1 (6 bases). V lost 7 bases and J 1 base, leaving 13 bases between the germline ends. The CDR3 totals 13 residues. Germline V gives CDR1 SQVTM, CDR2 ANQGSEA. This chain's CDR3 is CSAEGQRNTEAFF. CDR3 nucleotide sequence: TGCAGCGCGGAGGGACAAAGGAACACTGAAGCTTTCTTT.